Listed here is a single TCR beta chain. As yet, its antigen is unknown. This sample is drawn from a study of T cell responses to AZD1222 COVID-19 vaccine. General study findings and limits: The span of vaccine-associated CD4 TCRs extended across spike, with dominance at 160-218 and 743-854.

This CDR3 is built from 13 residues. V was cut by 4 bases and J by 3 bases, with 10 bases left in between. The V gene's germline CDR1 is SGHNT and CDR2 YYREEE (reference sequence). The protocol was immunoSEQ multiplex PCR, while the TCRdb copy is restricted to in-frame clones and leaves out a portion. The table records around 100,000 clones, about nine tenths of them present only once. The sequencing used peripheral blood, collected on day 0 of AZD1222 vaccination. The receptor was isolated from an adult in good health. J is TRBJ1-1 and V is TRBV5-4; possible D gene TRBD1, 6 bases. This CDR3 is CASSLDRHTEAFF. In nucleotides, the CDR3 is TGTGCCAGCAGCCTAGACAGGCACACTGAAGCTTTCTTT.